What follows describes a single TCR beta chain. Its antigen is still unknown. The sample belongs to a study of cytomegalovirus exposure and HLA in healthy donors. Study-level findings and limits: Generally TCR sequences proved uncommon, though certain public TCRs appeared in numerous donors. Subsequent analysis of the approximately 110 validation repertoires found a tendency for first-cohort TCR clusters to co-occur. It was confirmed in vitro that a few of the CMV-associated chains were specific for CMV antigens. The authors enumerated 150 to 200 TCR beta chains as linked to cytomegalovirus.

Using immunoSEQ multiplex PCR, the repertoire was profiled, and TCRdb retains in-frame clones only, with some absent. The sample carries about 280,000 clones, 88% recorded once. The CDR3 consists of 12 residues. The J segment lost 15 bases and the V segment lost 4 bases, leaving 9 bases of the junction unmatched. Germline V gives CDR1 SNHLY, CDR2 FYNNEI. The receptor's source is a woman aged 18-30 years in good health and CMV-seronegative. What was sequenced was PBMCs. The J gene is TRBJ2-1, the V gene TRBV2; 7 bases fit TRBD1. The CDR3 is CASSGEGGSPFF. The CDR3 DNA is TGTGCCAGCAGTGGGGAAGGGGGCAGTCCGTTCTTC.